Listed below are T cell receptor beta chains from one sample, sequenced in a study of cytomegalovirus exposure and HLA in healthy donors. The method was immunoSEQ multiplex PCR; TCRdb's version includes in-frame clones alone and lacks a portion of them. This sample contains some 130,000 clones. The specimen sequenced was PBMCs. These receptors all come from a man in his late teens or twenties in good health and CMV-seronegative. Both conserved end residues are part of each CDR3. The order of the fields is V gene, D gene, CDR3 protein. The D gene is left open where the match is weak.

>TRBV5-1|-
CASSAGTREAEQYF
>TRBV10-3|-
CAISGGIETQYF
>TRBV7-2|-
CASSFGGDTQYF
>TRBV18|TRBD1
CASSPSQGEAFF
>TRBV4-1|-
CASSQDRGNYGYTF
>TRBV27|-
CASSLSRRQLNTEAFF
>TRBV27|TRBD1
CASSFRQGGYEQYF
>TRBV28|-
CASRHSYNEQFF
>TRBV11-1|-
CASSLDRNTEAFF
>TRBV28|-
CASSLRTEVYEQYF
>TRBV7-3|TRBD2
CASRNPGLAADTQYF
>TRBV9|-
CASSASWGVAVGEETQYF
>TRBV6-1|-
CASSSQQDSNQPQHF
>TRBV19|-
CASKKPGVETQYF
>TRBV28|-
CASSFQGRADNYGYTF
>TRBV19|TRBD1
CASTGAGTGDYGYTF
>TRBV6-5|-
CASSPAENGKNIQYF
>TRBV27|TRBD2
CASSFIKTLAGVLNEQYF
>TRBV29-1|TRBD1
CSAGGQGLTDTQYF
>TRBV7-8|-
CASSLDGQPIQNIQYF
>TRBV9|TRBD2
CASSGRASSYEQYF
>TRBV21-1|-
CASSKDNKDGAFDWNEKLFF
>TRBV6-6|-
CASNLGGTYSPLHF
>TRBV28|-
CASSQEGSIQYF